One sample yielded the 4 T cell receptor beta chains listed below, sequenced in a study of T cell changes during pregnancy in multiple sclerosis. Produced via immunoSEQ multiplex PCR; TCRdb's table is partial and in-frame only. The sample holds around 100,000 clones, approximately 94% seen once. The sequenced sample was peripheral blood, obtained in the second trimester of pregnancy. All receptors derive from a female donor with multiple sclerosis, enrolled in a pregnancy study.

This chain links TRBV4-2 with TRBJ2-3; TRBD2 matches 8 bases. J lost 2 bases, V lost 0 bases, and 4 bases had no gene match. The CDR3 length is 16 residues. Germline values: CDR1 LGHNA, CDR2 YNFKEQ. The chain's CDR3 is CASSQEVAGYTDTQYF. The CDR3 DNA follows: TGTGCCAGCAGCCAAGAGGTAGCGGGGTACACAGATACGCAGTATTTT.

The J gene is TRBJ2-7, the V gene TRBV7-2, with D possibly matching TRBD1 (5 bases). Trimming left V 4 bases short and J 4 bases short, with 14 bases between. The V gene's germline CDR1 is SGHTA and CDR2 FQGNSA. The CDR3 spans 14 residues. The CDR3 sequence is CASSWGSPPYEQYF. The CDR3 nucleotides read TGTGCCAGCAGCTGGGGCTCACCTCCATACGAGCAGTACTTC.

This CDR3 reads CAWSLGMNTEAFF. The CDR3 nucleotides read TGTGCCTGGAGTCTCGGTATGAACACTGAAGCTTTCTTT. This rearrangement joins TRBV30 to TRBJ1-1; D uncertain. The CDR3 extends over 13 amino acids. V was trimmed by 2 bases and J by 0 bases, leaving 7 bases between them. Germline CDR1 reads GTSNPN; CDR2 reads SVGIG (reference sequence).

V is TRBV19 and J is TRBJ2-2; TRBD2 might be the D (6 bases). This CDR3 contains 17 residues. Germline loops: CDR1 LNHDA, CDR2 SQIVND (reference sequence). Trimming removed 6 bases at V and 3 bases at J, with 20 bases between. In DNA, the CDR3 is TGTGCCAGTAGGCGGAGGGGCCAGGCCGAAGACACCGGGGAGCTGTTTTTT. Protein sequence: CASRRRGQAEDTGELFF.